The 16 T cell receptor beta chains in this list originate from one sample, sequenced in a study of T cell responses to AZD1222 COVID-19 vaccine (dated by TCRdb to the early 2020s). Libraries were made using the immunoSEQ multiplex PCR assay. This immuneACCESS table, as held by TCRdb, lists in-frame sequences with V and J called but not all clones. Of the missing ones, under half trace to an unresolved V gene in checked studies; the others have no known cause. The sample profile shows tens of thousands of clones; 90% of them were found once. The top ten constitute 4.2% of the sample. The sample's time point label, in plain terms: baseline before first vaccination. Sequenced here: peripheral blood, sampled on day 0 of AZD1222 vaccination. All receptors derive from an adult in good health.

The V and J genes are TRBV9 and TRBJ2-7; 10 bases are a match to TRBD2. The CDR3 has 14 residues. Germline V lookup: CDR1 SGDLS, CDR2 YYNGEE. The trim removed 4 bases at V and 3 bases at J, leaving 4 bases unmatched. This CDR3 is CASSPGLADYEQYF. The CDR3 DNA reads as TGTGCCAGCAGCCCAGGACTAGCGGACTACGAGCAGTACTTC.

CDR3 residues: CASEANYGYTF. The CDR3 DNA sequence: TGTGCCAGCGAGGCAAACTATGGCTACACCTTC. The rearrangement links TRBV6-5 to TRBJ1-2, with D unresolved. Between the trimmed V and J ends, which lost 8 bases and 2 bases, there was a span of 6 bases. The CDR3 extends over 11 amino acids. Germline V CDR1 and CDR2: MNHEY, SVGAGI.

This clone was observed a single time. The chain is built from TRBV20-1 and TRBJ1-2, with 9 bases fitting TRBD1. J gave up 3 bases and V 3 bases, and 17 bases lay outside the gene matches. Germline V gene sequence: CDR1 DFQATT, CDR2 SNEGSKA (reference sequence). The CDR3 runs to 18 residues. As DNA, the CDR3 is TGCAGTGCTAGTCCAACAGGGGGCGGGTGGACTTTAGACTATGGCTACACCTTC. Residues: CSASPTGGGWTLDYGYTF.

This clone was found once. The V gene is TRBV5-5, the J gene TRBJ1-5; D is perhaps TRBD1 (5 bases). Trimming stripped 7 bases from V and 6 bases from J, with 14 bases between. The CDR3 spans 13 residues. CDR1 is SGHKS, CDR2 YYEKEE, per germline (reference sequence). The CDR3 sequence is CASGRQGGQPQHF. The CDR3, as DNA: TGTGCCAGCGGTCGGCAGGGAGGTCAGCCCCAGCATTTT.

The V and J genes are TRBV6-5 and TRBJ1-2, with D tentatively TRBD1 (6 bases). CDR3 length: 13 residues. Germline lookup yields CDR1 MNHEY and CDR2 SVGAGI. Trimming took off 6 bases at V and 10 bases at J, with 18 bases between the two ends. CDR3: CASRDPLWDTYTF. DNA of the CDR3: TGTGCCAGCAGAGATCCGCTTTGGGACACCTACACCTTC.

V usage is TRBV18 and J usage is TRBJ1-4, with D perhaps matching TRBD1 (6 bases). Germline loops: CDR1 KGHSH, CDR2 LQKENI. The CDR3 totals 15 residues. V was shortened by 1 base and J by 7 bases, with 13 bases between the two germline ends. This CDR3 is CASSPLGGFGEKLFF. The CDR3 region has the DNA TGTGCCAGCTCACCACTAGGGGGGTTCGGTGAAAAACTGTTTTTT.

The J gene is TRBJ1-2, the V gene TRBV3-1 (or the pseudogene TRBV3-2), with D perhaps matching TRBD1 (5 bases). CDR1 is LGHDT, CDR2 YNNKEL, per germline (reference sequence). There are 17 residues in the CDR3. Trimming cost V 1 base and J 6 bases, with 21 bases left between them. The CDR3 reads CASSQVEGWGYVDGYTF. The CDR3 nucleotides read TGTGCCAGCAGCCAAGTTGAGGGTTGGGGGTACGTTGATGGCTACACCTTC.

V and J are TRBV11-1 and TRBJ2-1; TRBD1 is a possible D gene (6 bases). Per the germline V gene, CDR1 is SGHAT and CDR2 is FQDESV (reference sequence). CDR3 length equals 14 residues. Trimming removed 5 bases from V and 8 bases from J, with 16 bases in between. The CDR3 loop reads CASSPRDTFDEQFF. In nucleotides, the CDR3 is TGTGCCAGCAGCCCCCGGGACACGTTCGATGAGCAGTTCTTC.

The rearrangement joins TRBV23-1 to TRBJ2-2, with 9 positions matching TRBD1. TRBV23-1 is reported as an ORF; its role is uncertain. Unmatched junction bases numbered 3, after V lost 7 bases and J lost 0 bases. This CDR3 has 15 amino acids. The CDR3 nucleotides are TGCGCCAGCAAGGGACAGGGATCGAACACCGGGGAGCTGTTTTTT. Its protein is CASKGQGSNTGELFF.

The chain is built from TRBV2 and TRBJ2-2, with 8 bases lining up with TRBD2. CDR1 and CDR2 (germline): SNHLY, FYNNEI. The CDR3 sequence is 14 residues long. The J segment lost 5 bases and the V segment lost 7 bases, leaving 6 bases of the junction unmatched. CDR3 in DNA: TGTGCCAGCACCCGGGGGGGCCAAACCGGGGAGCTGTTTTTT. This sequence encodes CASTRGGQTGELFF.

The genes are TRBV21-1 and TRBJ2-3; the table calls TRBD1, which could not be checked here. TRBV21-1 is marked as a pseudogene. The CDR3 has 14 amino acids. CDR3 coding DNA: TGTGCCACTCTCCGGGACAGGGGCCCAGATACGCAGTATTTT. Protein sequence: CATLRDRGPDTQYF.

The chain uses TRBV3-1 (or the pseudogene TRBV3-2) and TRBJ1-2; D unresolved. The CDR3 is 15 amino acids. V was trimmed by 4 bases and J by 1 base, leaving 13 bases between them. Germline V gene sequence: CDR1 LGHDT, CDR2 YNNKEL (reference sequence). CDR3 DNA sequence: TGTGCCAGCAGCCGATCCGGGCAGAATAACTATGGCTACACCTTC. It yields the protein CASSRSGQNNYGYTF.

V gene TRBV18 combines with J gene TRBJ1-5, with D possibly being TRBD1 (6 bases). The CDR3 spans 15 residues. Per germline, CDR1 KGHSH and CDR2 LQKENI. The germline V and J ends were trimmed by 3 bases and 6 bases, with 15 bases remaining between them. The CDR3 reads CASSPSQGYTQPQHF. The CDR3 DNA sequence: TGTGCCAGCTCACCGAGTCAGGGGTACACTCAGCCCCAGCATTTT. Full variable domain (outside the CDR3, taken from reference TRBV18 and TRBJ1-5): NAGVMQNPRHLVRRRGQEARLRCSPMKGHSHVYWYRQLPEEGLKFMVYLQKENIIDESGMPKERFSAEFPKEGPSILRIQQVVRGDSAAYFCASSPSQGYTQPQHFGDGTRLSIL.

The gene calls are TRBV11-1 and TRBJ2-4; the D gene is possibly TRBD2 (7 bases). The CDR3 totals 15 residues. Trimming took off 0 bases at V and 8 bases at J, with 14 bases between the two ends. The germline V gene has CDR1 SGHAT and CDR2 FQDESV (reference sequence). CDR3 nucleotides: TGTGCCAGCAGCTTAGCGCGGGGGCTTCGGCACATTCAGTACTTC. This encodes CASSLARGLRHIQYF.

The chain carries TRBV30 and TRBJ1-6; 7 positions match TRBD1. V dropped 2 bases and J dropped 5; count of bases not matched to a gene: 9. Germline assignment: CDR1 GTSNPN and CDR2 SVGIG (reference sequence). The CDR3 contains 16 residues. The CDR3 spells CAWSFIGTADNSPLHF. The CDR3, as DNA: TGTGCCTGGAGTTTTATCGGGACAGCCGATAATTCACCCCTCCACTTT.

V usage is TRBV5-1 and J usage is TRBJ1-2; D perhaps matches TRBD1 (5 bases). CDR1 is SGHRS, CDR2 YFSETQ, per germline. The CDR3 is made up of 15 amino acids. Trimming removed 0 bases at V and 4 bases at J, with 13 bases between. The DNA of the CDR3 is TGCGCCAGCAGCTTGGGGACCGACAGTATCTATGGCTACACCTTC. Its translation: CASSLGTDSIYGYTF.